This TCR beta chain was obtained from a study of T cells in Graves' hyperthyroidism and ophthalmopathy. Study-level points and caveats: In blood, most of the thyroid clonotypes expanded above 0.001 were also present. A model built on 13 V-J features separated ophthalmopathy from stable hyperthyroidism. Ophthalmopathy, which appeared later, was predicted by the model a median roughly 6.6 months before onset.

What was amplified from RNA transcripts were TCR beta CDR3 regions. The TCR CDR3 was amplified in a first-round RT-PCR using the HTBI primer set. TCRdb redid the calling of the multiplex PCR reads with MiXCR, one entry per CDR3 protein. The sample consists of about 660,000 distinct CDR3 sequences, just under 45% of them appearing once. This clonotype showed up many times. Its antigen is unidentified. CDR1 is SEHNR, CDR2 FQNEAQ, per germline (reference sequence). The V end was cut by 6 bases, the J end by 8 bases, with 17 bases between. This CDR3 is 15 amino acids long. Exclusion criteria comprised uncontrolled infection, other autoimmune disease, pregnancy or lactation.

The chain links TRBV7-9 to TRBJ1-6, with a possible D match to TRBD1 (6 bases). Source material: peripheral blood or thyroid tissue (not recorded which). This receptor was identified in an adult man with Graves' disease, either hyperthyroidism or ophthalmopathy (not recorded which). The CDR3 nucleotides read TGTGCCAGCAGAAACCGCGACAGGATTGATTCACCCCTCCACTTT. It translates to CASRNRDRIDSPLHF. Together with reference TRBV7-9 and TRBJ1-6, the CDR3 gives the full variable domain: DTGVSQNPRHKITKRGQNVTFRCDPISEHNRLYWYRQTLGQGPEFLTYFQNEAQLEKSRLLSDRFSAERPKGSFSTLEIQRTEQGDSAMYLCASRNRDRIDSPLHFGNGTRLTVT.